The TCR beta chain under discussion was sequenced for a study of T cells in Graves' hyperthyroidism and ophthalmopathy. Amplification targeted TCR beta CDR3 regions from RNA transcripts. The TCR CDR3 first-round RT-PCR relied on the HTBI primer set. TCRdb re-called the multiplex PCR reads with MiXCR, one entry per CDR3 protein. Altogether a few hundred thousand distinct CDR3 sequences are present, more than 15% being singletons, with the ten largest covering 2.5% to 4%. Clinical symptoms, serum thyroxine and TRAb, thyroid ultrasound and orbital computed tomography were used for the diagnoses. The germline CDR1 and CDR2 sequences are KGHSH and LQKENI. This CDR3 is 16 amino acids long. Details on this clonotype: This clone may be a read error of a much larger clone one base away.

V gene TRBV18 combines with J gene TRBJ2-2, with 10 nucleotides matching TRBD2. The source material was blood. This TCR derives from a woman aged 40 to 49 with Graves' ophthalmopathy. CDR3 coding DNA: TGTGCCAGCTCACCACAGACTAGCGGGCTACCCGGGGAGCCGTTTTTT. Protein: CASSPQTSGLPGEPFF. Based on the CDR3 plus reference TRBV18 and TRBJ2-2, the full variable domain is NAGVMQNPRHLVRRRGQEARLRCSPMKGHSHVYWYRQLPEEGLKFMVYLQKENIIDESGMPKERFSAEFPKEGPSILRIQQVVRGDSAAYFCASSPQTSGLPGEPFFGEGSRLTVL.